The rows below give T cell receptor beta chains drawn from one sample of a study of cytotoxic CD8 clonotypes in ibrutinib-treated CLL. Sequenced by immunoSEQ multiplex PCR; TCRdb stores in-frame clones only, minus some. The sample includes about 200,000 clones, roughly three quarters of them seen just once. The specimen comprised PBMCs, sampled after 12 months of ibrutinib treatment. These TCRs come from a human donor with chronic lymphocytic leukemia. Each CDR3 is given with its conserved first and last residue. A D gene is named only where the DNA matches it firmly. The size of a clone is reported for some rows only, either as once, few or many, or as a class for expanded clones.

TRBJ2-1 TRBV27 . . CASSLSPGAYNEQFF TGTGCCAGCAGTTTAAGTCCAGGGGCTTACAATGAGCAGTTCTTC
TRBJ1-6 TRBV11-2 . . CASSPDISNSPLHF TGTGCCAGCAGCCCCGACATTTCCAATTCACCCCTCCACTTT
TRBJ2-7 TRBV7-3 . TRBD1 CASSTGGRYEQYF TGTGCCAGCAGTACAGGGGGCAGGTACGAGCAGTACTTC
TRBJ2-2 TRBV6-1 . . CASSEVGKTTGELFF TGTGCCAGCAGTGAAGTTGGCAAAACCACCGGGGAGCTGTTTTTT
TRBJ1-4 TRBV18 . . CASSLVRGPRSTNEKLFF TGTGCCAGCTCACTCGTGCGGGGTCCGCGGTCAACTAATGAAAAACTGTTTTTT
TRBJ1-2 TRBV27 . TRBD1 CASSDSDRGQLGGYTF TGTGCCAGCAGCGATTCGGACAGGGGGCAGCTAGGAGGCTACACCTTC
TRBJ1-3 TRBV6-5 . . CASSSGSGNTIYF TGTGCCAGCAGTTCAGGGTCTGGAAACACCATATATTTT
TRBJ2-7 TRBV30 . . CAWSKRGSSYEQYF TGTGCCTGGAGTAAAAGGGGCAGCTCCTACGAGCAGTACTTC
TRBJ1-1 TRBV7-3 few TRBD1 CASSSGTANTEAFF TGTGCCAGCAGCTCCGGGACAGCGAACACTGAAGCTTTCTTT
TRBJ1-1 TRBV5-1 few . CASSLSSEAFF TGCGCCAGCAGCCTGAGTTCTGAAGCTTTCTTT
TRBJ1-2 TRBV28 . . CASSLDRRNGYTF TGTGCCAGCAGTCTAGACAGGCGGAATGGCTACACCTTC
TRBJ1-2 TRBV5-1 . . CASSSPETANYGYTF TGCGCCAGCAGCTCCCCCGAGACAGCTAACTATGGCTACACCTTC
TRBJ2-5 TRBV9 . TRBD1 CASSVEGAWETQYF TGTGCCAGCAGCGTCGAGGGGGCCTGGGAGACCCAGTACTTC
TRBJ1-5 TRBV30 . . CAWSVKGVNQPQHF TGTGCCTGGAGTGTCAAAGGGGTCAATCAGCCCCAGCATTTT
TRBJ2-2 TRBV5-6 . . CASSPTRNTGELFF TGTGCCAGCAGCCCGACAAGGAACACCGGGGAGCTGTTTTTT
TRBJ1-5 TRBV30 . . CAWKNKYEYQPQHF TGTGCCTGGAAGAATAAGTACGAGTATCAGCCCCAGCATTTT
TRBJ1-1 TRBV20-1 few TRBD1 CSPGQGKSAFF TGCAGTCCAGGACAGGGGAAGTCAGCTTTCTTT
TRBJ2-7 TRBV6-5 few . CASSYVQGGEYF TGTGCCAGCAGTTACGTCCAGGGGGGGGAGTACTTC
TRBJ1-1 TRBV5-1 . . CASSLGDGNTEAFF TGCGCCAGCAGCTTGGGGGACGGGAACACTGAAGCTTTCTTT
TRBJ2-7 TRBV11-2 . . CASSQPYYEQYF TGTGCCAGCAGCCAACCTTACTACGAGCAGTACTTC
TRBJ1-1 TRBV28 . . CASSVGGSRNTEAFF TGTGCCAGCAGTGTGGGTGGGAGTCGGAACACTGAAGCTTTCTTT
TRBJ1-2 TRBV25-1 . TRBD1 CASSEPGQGYYGYTF TGTGCCAGCAGTGAACCGGGACAGGGGTACTATGGCTACACCTTC